A single sample gave rise to the 10 T cell receptor beta chains below, sequenced in a study of CD8 T cells in Susac syndrome. Reverse transcription of roughly 0.5 to 1 ug RNA used random hexamers. TCRdb redid the calling of the immunoSEQ multiplex PCR reads with MiXCR, one entry per CDR3 protein. In the table there are around 230,000 distinct CDR3 sequences, 90% to 96% of which are singletons. The sequenced sample was CD4+ T cells from PBMCs. Receptors were obtained from a human donor with Susac syndrome.

This clonotype was counted once. This rearrangement joins TRBV20-1 to TRBJ1-5; 8 bases fit TRBD1. Looked up from germline, CDR1 is DFQATT and CDR2 is SNEGSKA (reference sequence). V lost 2 bases, J lost 6 bases, and 9 bases stayed unmatched. There are 15 residues in the CDR3. This CDR3 is CSARNPRGLGQPQHF. In DNA, the CDR3 is TGCAGTGCTAGAAACCCCAGGGGGCTTGGTCAGCCCCAGCATTTT.

The chain uses TRBV18 and TRBJ2-1; D is undetermined. Germline lookup yields CDR1 KGHSH and CDR2 LQKENI. The CDR3 loop spans 12 amino acids. V lost 6 bases and J lost 15, with 18 bases in between. This chain's CDR3 is CASSEDSGWAFF. The CDR3 nucleotides read TGTGCCAGCTCGGAAGATTCCGGTTGGGCGTTCTTC.

The V call is TRBV30, the J call TRBJ2-3; D possibly corresponds to TRBD1 (5 bases). CDR3 length: 14 residues. Germline V gives CDR1 GTSNPN, CDR2 SVGIG (reference sequence). V lost 3 bases and J 3 bases, leaving 13 bases between the germline ends. The CDR3 spells CAWRTVDKTDTQYF. The CDR3 DNA reads as TGTGCCTGGAGAACCGTGGACAAGACAGATACGCAGTATTTT.

The chain is built from TRBV4-2 and TRBJ2-7; 9 nucleotides align to TRBD2. J gave up 4 bases and V 1 base, and 2 bases lay outside the gene matches. The germline gives CDR1 LGHNA, CDR2 YNFKEQ. The CDR3 runs to 14 residues. In DNA form, the CDR3 reads TGTGCCAGCAGCCAAGGTAGCGGGAGTTACGAGCAGTACTTC. This sequence encodes CASSQGSGSYEQYF.

The chain has TRBV29-1 and TRBJ1-2; 8 bases match TRBD1. This CDR3 is 13 amino acids long. Trimming removed 7 bases from V and 8 bases from J; junction bases left unmatched: 12. Germline V gene lookup returns CDR1 SQVTM and CDR2 ANQGSEA. The CDR3 nucleotides are TGCAGCGCCGCGACCTTACAGGGGGAAGGCTACACCTTC. Encoded protein: CSAATLQGEGYTF.

The chain is built from TRBV30 and TRBJ1-1; D not certain. This CDR3 comprises 11 residues. V lost 2 bases to trimming and J lost 9 bases, with 10 bases between them. The germline V gene encodes CDR1 GTSNPN and CDR2 SVGIG (reference sequence). The CDR3 nucleotides read TGTGCCTGGAGTTCCTTCTATCAAGCTTTCTTT. It translates to CAWSSFYQAFF.

The chain has TRBV28 and TRBJ1-1; 7 bases match TRBD1. The V and J ends lost 8 bases and 6 bases, in that order; junction bases with no gene match: 6. This CDR3 region has 12 residues. CDR1 and CDR2 from the germline V gene are MDHEN and SYDVKM. CDR3 in DNA: TGTGCCAGCCAGGACAGGCCACCTGAAGCTTTCTTT. This encodes CASQDRPPEAFF.

The chain couples TRBV20-1 to TRBJ2-7; possibly TRBD1 or TRBD2 for D (5 bases each). The germline V and J ends were trimmed by 1 base and 4 bases, with 14 bases remaining between them. Germline values: CDR1 DFQATT, CDR2 SNEGSKA (reference sequence). The CDR3 length is 14 residues. CDR3 protein: CSARVSGPPYEQYF. CDR3 nucleotide sequence: TGCAGTGCTAGAGTATCGGGACCGCCTTACGAGCAGTACTTC.

The V and J genes are TRBV11-1 and TRBJ2-4; perhaps TRBD2 as D (6 bases). There are 15 residues in the CDR3. The germline V gene encodes CDR1 SGHAT and CDR2 FQDESV (reference sequence). Trimming shortened V by 5 bases and J by 3 bases, and 14 bases separated the two germline ends. DNA for the CDR3: TGTGCCAGCAGCCCGAGGGGAGGAATCAAAAACATTCAGTACTTC. This encodes CASSPRGGIKNIQYF. The full variable domain, with the rest looked up from reference TRBV11-1 and TRBJ2-4, is EAEVAQSPRYKITEKSQAVAFWCDPISGHATLYWYRQILGQGPELLVQFQDESVVDDSQLPKDRFSAERLKGVDSTLKIQPAELGDSAMYLCASSPRGGIKNIQYFGAGTRLSVL.

This clonotype was recorded once. The CDR3 nucleotides are TGTGCCAGCAGCGACAGGGGAAGGGGGCAGTTCTTC. This sequence encodes CASSDRGRGQFF. The J gene is TRBJ2-1, the V gene TRBV12-3 or TRBV12-4; TRBD1 agrees at 8 bases. Trimming took 6 bases from V and 12 from J; bases not matched to a gene: 7. This CDR3 contains 12 residues.